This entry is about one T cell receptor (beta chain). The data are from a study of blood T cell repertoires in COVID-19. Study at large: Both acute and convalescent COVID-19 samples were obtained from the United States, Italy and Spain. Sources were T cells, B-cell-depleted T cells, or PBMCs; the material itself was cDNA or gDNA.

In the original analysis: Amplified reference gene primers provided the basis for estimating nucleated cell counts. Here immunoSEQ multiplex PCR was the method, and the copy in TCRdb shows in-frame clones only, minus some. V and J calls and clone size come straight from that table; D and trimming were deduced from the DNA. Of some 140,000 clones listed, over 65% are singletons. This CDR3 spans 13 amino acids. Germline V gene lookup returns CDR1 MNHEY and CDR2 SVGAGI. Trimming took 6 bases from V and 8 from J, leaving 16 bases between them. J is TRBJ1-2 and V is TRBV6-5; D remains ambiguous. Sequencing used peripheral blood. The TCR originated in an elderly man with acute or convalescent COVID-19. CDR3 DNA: TGTGCCAGCAGAGAGGCCAACGGAGACGGCTACACCTTC. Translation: CASREANGDGYTF.